This T cell receptor beta chain was recorded in a study of blood T cell repertoires in COVID-19. Study information: The origin of the acute and convalescent COVID-19 samples was the United States, Italy and Spain. PBMCs, B-cell-depleted T cells, or T cells provided the cDNA or gDNA that made up the material.

Per the authors' pipeline: The assay estimated nucleated cells by amplifying reference gene primers. The repertoire was sequenced with immunoSEQ multiplex PCR; TCRdb's copy has only in-frame clones and lacks some. Clonal size and the V and J genes are those of that table, whereas D and trimming came from the DNA. The data show 250,000 to 300,000 clones, 80% to 90% seen once. There are 14 residues in the CDR3. V was clipped by 3 bases and J by 9 bases; unmatched bases: 6. Germline CDR1 is SGHRS and CDR2 is YFSETQ. The sequence was collected from a woman in her 70s with acute or convalescent COVID-19. This chain joins TRBV5-1 and TRBJ1-4, with 9 bases lining up with TRBD1. Sequencing input: peripheral blood. CDR3 DNA sequence: TGCGCCAGCAGCTCCGGGACAGGGATTAAAAAACTGTTTTTT. Translated: CASSSGTGIKKLFF.